This passage covers 16 T cell receptor beta chains from one sample sequenced in a study of blood T cell repertoires in COVID-19. Generated by immunoSEQ multiplex PCR, the TCRdb table keeps only in-frame clones and is missing some. The table shows 250,000 to 350,000 clones, with almost 90% occurring only once. The sample was peripheral blood. Receptor source: a woman in her 30s with COVID-19, enrolled during active disease.

V gene TRBV28 combines with J gene TRBJ1-5; 7 bases agree with TRBD1. J gave up 2 bases and V 7 bases, and 8 bases lay outside the gene matches. This CDR3 comprises 15 residues. Germline V gene data show CDR1 as MDHEN and CDR2 as SYDVKM. CDR3 nucleotides: TGTGCCAGCAATCCTACGGGGACAGGCAATCAGCCCCAGCATTTT. Translation: CASNPTGTGNQPQHF.

The chain has TRBV3-1 (or the pseudogene TRBV3-2) and TRBJ2-7; 7 positions agree with TRBD2. This CDR3 contains 15 residues. J was trimmed by 3 bases and V by 1 base; bases with no gene match: 6. The germline gives CDR1 LGHDT, CDR2 YNNKEL (reference sequence). The CDR3 DNA is TGTGCCAGCAGCCAAGGGAGCGGGGTTGTCTACGAGCAGTACTTC. This sequence encodes CASSQGSGVVYEQYF.

The rearrangement uses TRBV19 and TRBJ1-1; 7 nucleotides match TRBD1. Trimming at V came to 5 bases and at J to 4 bases, leaving 7 bases not matched to a gene. This CDR3 has 14 amino acids. Germline lookup yields CDR1 LNHDA and CDR2 SQIVND (reference sequence). CDR3 protein: CASSAITGATEAFF. CDR3 nucleotide sequence: TGTGCCAGTAGTGCAATCACAGGGGCCACTGAAGCTTTCTTT.

This sequence joins TRBV7-9 and TRBJ2-5, with 7 bases lining up with TRBD2. Trimming cost V 5 bases and J 0 bases; bases outside gene matches: 12. CDR3 length equals 17 residues. Germline V gene sequence: CDR1 SEHNR, CDR2 FQNEAQ (reference sequence). This CDR3 is CASSLRPTSEYQETQYF. CDR3 bases: TGTGCCAGCAGCCTGAGACCTACTAGCGAGTACCAAGAGACCCAGTACTTC.

The V call is TRBV19, the J call TRBJ1-1; D might be TRBD1 (5 bases). Germline V gene sequence: CDR1 LNHDA, CDR2 SQIVND (reference sequence). The germline V and J ends were trimmed by 3 bases and 5 bases, with 16 bases remaining between them. CDR3 length: 15 residues. CDR3 sequence reads: CASSMVTGGTTEAFF. The CDR3 DNA follows: TGTGCCAGTAGTATGGTCACAGGAGGGACGACTGAAGCTTTCTTT.

This clone was observed a single time. The V gene is TRBV12-5, the J gene TRBJ2-3, with D perhaps TRBD2 (6 bases). Per the germline V gene, CDR1 is LGHNT and CDR2 is FRNRAP. Trimming shortened V by 4 bases and J by 2 bases, and 13 bases separated the two germline ends. There are 15 residues in the CDR3. CDR3 coding DNA: TGTGCTAGTGGTTCGGGAGAGCGGTCCACAGATACGCAGTATTTT. The encoded protein is CASGSGERSTDTQYF.

This chain connects TRBV6-2 or TRBV6-3 to TRBJ2-2; D remains unclear. The CDR3 has 15 residues. Germline V gene lookup returns CDR1 MNHEY and CDR2 SVGEGT. V lost 0 bases, J lost 1 base, and 6 bases lay in between. In nucleotides, the CDR3 is TGTGCCAGCAGTTACTCCAGACTGAACACCGGGGAGCTGTTTTTT. Its translation: CASSYSRLNTGELFF.

The gene calls are TRBV5-1 and TRBJ1-3; maybe TRBD1 (6 bases). Trimming removed 0 bases from V and 1 base from J, with 8 bases in between. Germline lookup yields CDR1 SGHRS and CDR2 YFSETQ. The CDR3 length is 15 residues. CDR3: CASSLARGSGNTIYF. The CDR3 DNA reads as TGCGCCAGCAGCTTGGCCAGGGGATCTGGAAACACCATATATTTT.

This rearrangement joins TRBV30 to TRBJ2-3, with 7 nucleotides matching TRBD2. This CDR3 is built from 14 residues. With 3 bases clipped from V and 7 bases from J, the junction kept 10 bases outside the gene matches. The germline V gene has CDR1 GTSNPN and CDR2 SVGIG (reference sequence). The chain's CDR3 is CAWSRPGGRNTQYF. The CDR3, as DNA: TGTGCCTGGAGCCGTCCGGGCGGGAGAAATACGCAGTATTTT.

The chain employs TRBV4-1 and TRBJ2-5; TRBD1 matches at 9 bases. CDR1 and CDR2 from the germline V gene are MGHRA and YSYEKL. The CDR3 has 15 amino acids. Germline trimming cut 7 bases from V and 5 bases from J; bases unmatched to any gene: 11. CDR3 coding DNA: TGCGCCAGCACCGAGGAAGACAGGGGGGACGAGACCCAGTACTTC. Translation: CASTEEDRGDETQYF.

The J gene is TRBJ1-6, the V gene TRBV20-1; TRBD1 matches 9 bases. Germline CDR1 DFQATT, CDR2 SNEGSKA (reference sequence). The CDR3 loop spans 15 amino acids. The V and J ends lost 3 bases and 10 bases, in that order; junction bases with no gene match: 10. In nucleotides, the CDR3 is TGCAGTGCTAGTTCCCTCACAGGGGGCAGGTCACCCCTCCACTTT. This gives the protein CSASSLTGGRSPLHF.

This chain joins TRBV24-1 and TRBJ2-3; TRBD1 might be the D (6 bases). Germline V gene lookup returns CDR1 KGHDR and CDR2 SFDVKD. The ends were cut back, 5 bases at V and 3 bases at J, with 14 bases in the middle. This CDR3 has 15 residues. The chain's CDR3 is CATSVTGIGTDTQYF. DNA for the CDR3: TGTGCCACCAGTGTCACAGGGATTGGAACAGATACGCAGTATTTT.

V gene TRBV11-2 combines with J gene TRBJ2-2, with TRBD2 identical over 7 bases. This CDR3 spans 15 amino acids. V lost 2 bases, J lost 4 bases, and 4 bases stayed unmatched. CDR1 SGHAT and CDR2 FQNNGV come from the germline V gene. In DNA, the CDR3 is TGTGCCAGCAGCTTACAATGGGGGGGCACCGGGGAGCTGTTTTTT. Encoded protein: CASSLQWGGTGELFF.

The chain combines TRBV28 with TRBJ1-1; D gene uncertain. The CDR3 is 14 residues long. V shed 3 bases and J shed 4 bases, with 12 bases lying between them. Germline-derived CDR1 and CDR2 are MDHEN and SYDVKM. The CDR3 nucleotides read TGTGCCAGCAGTTTGGTCCAGAGCGGCACTGAAGCTTTCTTT. Translating it yields CASSLVQSGTEAFF.

Comment on this clone: Other DNA sequences from this sample encode an identical CDR3 as well. The chain couples TRBV19 to TRBJ2-7, with D perhaps matching TRBD2 (7 bases). There are 12 residues in the CDR3. Trimming cost V 4 bases and J 6 bases, with 10 bases left between them. Germline lookup yields CDR1 LNHDA and CDR2 SQIVND (reference sequence). This CDR3 reads CASSRGGREQYF. Here the CDR3 DNA reads TGTGCCAGTAGTAGGGGGGGCCGCGAGCAGTACTTC.

The V gene is TRBV19, the J gene TRBJ2-1; a weak D match, TRBD2 (5 bases). The V and J ends lost 6 bases and 10 bases respectively, with 19 bases between them. From germline, CDR1 is LNHDA and CDR2 SQIVND (reference sequence). The CDR3 runs to 14 residues. For the CDR3, the DNA is TGTGCCAGTAGCTTTTCCGGACTCCCCCGGGAGCAGTTCTTC. Amino acids: CASSFSGLPREQFF.